This is a list of T cell receptor beta chains from one sample in a study of beta chain features in type 1 diabetes. Some clones are missing from TCRdb's copy, which holds only in-frame ones; the method was immunoSEQ multiplex PCR. Among hundreds of thousands of clones listed, roughly an eighth were seen once. Sequenced input: naive CD4+ T cells from blood. Receptors originate from a man between 18 and 29 years old with type 1 diabetes. The CDR3 runs from the conserved cysteine through the conserved F or W. The D gene is left open where the match is weak. Rows may omit the clone size; those that give it use once, few, many or a size class.

NA | TRBJ2-3 | TRBV10-3 | NA | CAISDKAGASDTQYF | TGTGCCATCAGTGACAAGGCGGGGGCTTCCGATACGCAGTATTTT
NA | TRBJ1-1 | TRBV7-9 | NA | CASTSISVNTEAFF | TGTGCCAGCACCTCCATTAGTGTGAACACTGAAGCTTTCTTT
few | TRBJ2-7 | TRBV6-5 | NA | CASSFGPSTYEQYF | TGTGCCAGCAGCTTCGGCCCTAGCACCTACGAGCAGTACTTC
NA | TRBJ1-1 | TRBV18 | NA | CASSPGRGEAFF | TGTGCCAGCTCACCCGGACGGGGTGAAGCTTTCTTT
few | TRBJ2-2 | TRBV10-3 | TRBD1 | CAISELTGGRTGELFF | TGTGCCATCAGTGAACTGACAGGGGGCAGGACCGGGGAGCTGTTTTTT
NA | TRBJ2-3 | TRBV5-4 | TRBD2 | CASSQLAQDTQYF | TGTGCCAGCAGCCAACTAGCGCAAGATACGCAGTATTTT
NA | TRBJ2-3 | TRBV4-2 | NA | CASSQDRGITDTQYF | TGTGCCAGCAGCCAAGATAGGGGTATCACAGATACGCAGTATTTT
NA | TRBJ2-2 | TRBV28 | NA | CASSSHRIFPSNTGELFF | TGTGCCAGCAGTTCTCACAGGATATTTCCCTCGAACACCGGGGAGCTGTTTTTT
NA | TRBJ2-7 | TRBV19 | TRBD2 | CASSPRKRTSGADSYEQYF | TGTGCCAGTAGTCCCAGGAAGCGGACTAGCGGGGCCGACTCCTACGAGCAGTACTTC
few | TRBJ1-5 | TRBV19 | TRBD1 | CASTDRSNQPQHF | TGTGCCAGTACGGACAGGAGTAATCAGCCCCAGCATTTT
few | TRBJ1-5 | TRBV2 | TRBD1 | CASSRQGMVQPQHF | TGTGCCAGCAGTAGACAGGGGATGGTTCAGCCCCAGCATTTT
NA | TRBJ2-7 | TRBV5-1 | NA | CASSNGVGEQYF | TGCGCCAGCAGCAACGGGGTTGGCGAGCAGTACTTC
once | TRBJ2-1 | TRBV7-2 | NA | CASSLPPRGTASYNEQFF | TGTGCCAGCAGCTTACCACCACGGGGGACAGCCTCCTACAATGAGCAGTTCTTC
NA | TRBJ2-1 | TRBV18 | TRBD2 | CASSPGLAGDNEQFF | TGTGCCAGCTCTCCCGGACTAGCGGGAGACAATGAGCAGTTCTTC
NA | TRBJ2-3 | TRBV9 | TRBD1 | CASSQGGTDTQYF | TGTGCCAGCAGCCAGGGGGGCACAGATACGCAGTATTTT
few | TRBJ2-5 | TRBV4-3 | NA | CASSQEARGQTQYF | TGCGCCAGCAGCCAAGAGGCTAGGGGACAGACCCAGTACTTC
few | TRBJ2-7 | TRBV9 | NA | CASSVGQLPSYEQYF | TGTGCCAGCAGCGTTGGACAGCTACCTTCCTACGAGCAGTACTTC
NA | TRBJ2-7 | TRBV14 | NA | CASSTDYYEQYF | TGTGCCAGCAGCACGGACTACTACGAGCAGTACTTC
NA | TRBJ2-1 | TRBV14 | TRBD1 | CASSPPGDIPRGHEQFF | TGTGCCAGCAGCCCACCCGGCGACATTCCTAGGGGGCATGAGCAGTTCTTC
NA | TRBJ1-2 | TRBV18 | TRBD1 | CASSSWAQGAVNYGYTF | TGTGCCAGCTCATCTTGGGCCCAGGGGGCGGTTAACTATGGCTACACCTTC
NA | TRBJ1-3 | TRBV30 | NA | CAWSVGSGNTIYF | TGTGCCTGGAGTGTAGGTTCCGGAAACACCATATATTTT